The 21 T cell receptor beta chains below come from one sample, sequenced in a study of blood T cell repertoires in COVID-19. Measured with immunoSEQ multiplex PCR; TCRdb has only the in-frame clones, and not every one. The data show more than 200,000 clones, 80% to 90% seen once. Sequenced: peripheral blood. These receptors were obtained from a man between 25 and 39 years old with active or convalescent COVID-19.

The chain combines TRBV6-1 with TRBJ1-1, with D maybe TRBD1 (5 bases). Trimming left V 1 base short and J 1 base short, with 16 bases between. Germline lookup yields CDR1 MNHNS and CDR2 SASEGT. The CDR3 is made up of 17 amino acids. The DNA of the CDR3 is TGTGCCAGCAGTGAAGGGAGGGGAAATGTCGGGAACACTGAAGCTTTCTTT. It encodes CASSEGRGNVGNTEAFF.

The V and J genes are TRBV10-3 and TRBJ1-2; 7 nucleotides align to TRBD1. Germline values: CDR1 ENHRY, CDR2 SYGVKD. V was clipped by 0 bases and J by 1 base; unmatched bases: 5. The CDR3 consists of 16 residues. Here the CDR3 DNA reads TGTGCCATCAGTGAGTCCCAGGGGGAAAATAACTATGGCTACACCTTC. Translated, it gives CAISESQGENNYGYTF.

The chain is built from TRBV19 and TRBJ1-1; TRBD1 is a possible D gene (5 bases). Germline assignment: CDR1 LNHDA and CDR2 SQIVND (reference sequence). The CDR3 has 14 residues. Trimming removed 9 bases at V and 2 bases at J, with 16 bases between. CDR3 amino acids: CASRPSGGNTEAFF. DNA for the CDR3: TGTGCCAGCCGCCCCTCGGGGGGTAACACTGAAGCTTTCTTT.

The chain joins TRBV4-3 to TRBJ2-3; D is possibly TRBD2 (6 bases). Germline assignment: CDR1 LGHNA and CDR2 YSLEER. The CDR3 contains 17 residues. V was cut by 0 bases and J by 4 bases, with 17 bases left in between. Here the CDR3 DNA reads TGCGCCAGCAGCCAAGATAGTGGCAGGGACTCTTCAGATACGCAGTATTTT. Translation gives CASSQDSGRDSSDTQYF.

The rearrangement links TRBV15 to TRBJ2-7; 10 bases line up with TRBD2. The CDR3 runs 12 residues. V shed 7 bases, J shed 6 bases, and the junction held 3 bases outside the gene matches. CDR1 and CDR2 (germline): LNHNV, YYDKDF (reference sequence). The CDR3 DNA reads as TGTGCCACCAAGGGACTAGCGAGCGAGCAGTACTTC. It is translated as CATKGLASEQYF.

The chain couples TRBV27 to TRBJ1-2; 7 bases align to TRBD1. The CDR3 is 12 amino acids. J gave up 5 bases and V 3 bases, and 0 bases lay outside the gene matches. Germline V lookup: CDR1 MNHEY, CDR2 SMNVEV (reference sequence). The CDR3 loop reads CASSFRGYGYTF. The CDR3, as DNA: TGTGCCAGCAGTTTCAGGGGGTATGGCTACACCTTC.

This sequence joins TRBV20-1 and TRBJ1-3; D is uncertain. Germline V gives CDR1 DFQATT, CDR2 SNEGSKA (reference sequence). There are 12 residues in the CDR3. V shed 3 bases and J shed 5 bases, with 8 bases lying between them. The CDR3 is CSASNLRNTIYF. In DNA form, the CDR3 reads TGCAGTGCTAGTAACTTACGAAACACCATATATTTT.

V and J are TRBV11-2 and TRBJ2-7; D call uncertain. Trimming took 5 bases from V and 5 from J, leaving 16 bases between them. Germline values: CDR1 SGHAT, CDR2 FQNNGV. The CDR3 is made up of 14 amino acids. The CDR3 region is CASSLVLELNEQYF. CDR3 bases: TGTGCCAGCAGCCTCGTCTTGGAGCTTAACGAGCAGTACTTC.

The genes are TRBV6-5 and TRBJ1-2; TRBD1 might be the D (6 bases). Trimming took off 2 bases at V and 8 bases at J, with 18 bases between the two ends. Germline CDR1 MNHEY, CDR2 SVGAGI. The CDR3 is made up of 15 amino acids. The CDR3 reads CASSYDSSGAMGYTF. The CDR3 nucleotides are TGTGCCAGCAGTTACGATTCATCAGGGGCGATGGGCTACACCTTC.

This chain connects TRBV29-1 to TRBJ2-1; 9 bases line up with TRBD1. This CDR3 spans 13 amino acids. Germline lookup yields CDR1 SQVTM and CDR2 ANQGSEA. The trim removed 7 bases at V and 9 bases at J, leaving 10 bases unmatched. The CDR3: CSALQGAGGEQFF. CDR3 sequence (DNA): TGCAGCGCCCTACAGGGGGCGGGCGGTGAGCAGTTCTTC.

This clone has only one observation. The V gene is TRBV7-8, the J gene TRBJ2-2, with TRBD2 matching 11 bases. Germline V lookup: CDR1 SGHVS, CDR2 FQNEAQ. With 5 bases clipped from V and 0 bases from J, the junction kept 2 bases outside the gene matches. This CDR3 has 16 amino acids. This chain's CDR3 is CASSPTSGANTGELFF. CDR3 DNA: TGTGCCAGCAGCCCGACTAGCGGGGCGAACACCGGGGAGCTGTTTTTT.

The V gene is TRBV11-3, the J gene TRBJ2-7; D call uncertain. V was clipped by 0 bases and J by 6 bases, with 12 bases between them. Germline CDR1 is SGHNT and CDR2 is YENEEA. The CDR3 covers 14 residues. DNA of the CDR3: TGTGCCAGCAGCTTAGATGATTATGAGGCCGAGCAGTACTTC. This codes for CASSLDDYEAEQYF.

CDR3 protein: CASSAHWDSQETQYF. The CDR3 DNA is TGTGCCAGCAGCGCCCATTGGGACAGCCAAGAGACCCAGTACTTC. This sequence joins TRBV9 and TRBJ2-5; 7 nucleotides agree with TRBD1. Germline lookup yields CDR1 SGDLS and CDR2 YYNGEE. This CDR3 is built from 15 residues. After removal of 3 bases from V and 1 base from J, the junction contained 6 bases not matched to a gene.

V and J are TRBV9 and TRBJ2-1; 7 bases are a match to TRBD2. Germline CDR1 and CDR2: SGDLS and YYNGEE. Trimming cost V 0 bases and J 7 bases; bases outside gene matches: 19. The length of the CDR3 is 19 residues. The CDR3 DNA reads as TGTGCCAGCAGCGTAGGGCTACTAGCGTCGGCCCCGGTTGTTAATGAGCAGTTCTTC. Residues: CASSVGLLASAPVVNEQFF.

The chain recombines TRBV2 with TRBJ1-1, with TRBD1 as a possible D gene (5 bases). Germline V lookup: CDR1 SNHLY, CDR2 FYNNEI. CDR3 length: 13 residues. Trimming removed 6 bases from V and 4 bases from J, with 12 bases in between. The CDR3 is CASSSTGVTEAFF. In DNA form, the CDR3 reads TGTGCCAGCAGCTCAACGGGGGTCACTGAAGCTTTCTTT.

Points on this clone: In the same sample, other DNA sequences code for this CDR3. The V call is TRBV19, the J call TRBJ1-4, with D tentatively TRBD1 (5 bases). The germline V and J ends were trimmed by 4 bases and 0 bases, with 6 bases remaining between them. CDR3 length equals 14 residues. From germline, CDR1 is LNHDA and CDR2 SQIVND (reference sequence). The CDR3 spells CASSSRATNEKLFF. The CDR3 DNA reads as TGTGCCAGTAGTAGCAGGGCAACTAATGAAAAACTGTTTTTT. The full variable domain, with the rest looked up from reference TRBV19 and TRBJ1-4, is DGGITQSPKYLFRKEGQNVTLSCEQNLNHDAMYWYRQDPGQGLRLIYYSQIVNDFQKGDIAEGYSVSREKKESFPLTVTSAQKNPTAFYLCASSSRATNEKLFFGSGTQLSVL.

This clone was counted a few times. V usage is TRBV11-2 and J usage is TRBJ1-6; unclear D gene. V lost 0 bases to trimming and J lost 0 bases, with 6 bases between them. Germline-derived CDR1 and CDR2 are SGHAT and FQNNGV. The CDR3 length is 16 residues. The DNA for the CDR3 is TGTGCCAGCAGCTTAGAGAGTCTCTCCTATAATTCACCCCTCCACTTT. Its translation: CASSLESLSYNSPLHF. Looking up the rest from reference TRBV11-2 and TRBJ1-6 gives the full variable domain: EAGVAQSPRYKIIEKRQSVAFWCNPISGHATLYWYQQILGQGPKLLIQFQNNGVVDDSQLPKDRFSAERLKGVDSTLKIQPAKLEDSAVYLCASSLESLSYNSPLHFGNGTRLTVT.

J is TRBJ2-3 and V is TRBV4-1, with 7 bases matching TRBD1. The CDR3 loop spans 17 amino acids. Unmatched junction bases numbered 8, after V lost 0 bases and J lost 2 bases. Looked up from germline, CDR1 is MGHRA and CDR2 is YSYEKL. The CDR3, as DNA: TGCGCCAGCAGCCAAGAACAGGGGCAACAACCCACAGATACGCAGTATTTT. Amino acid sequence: CASSQEQGQQPTDTQYF.

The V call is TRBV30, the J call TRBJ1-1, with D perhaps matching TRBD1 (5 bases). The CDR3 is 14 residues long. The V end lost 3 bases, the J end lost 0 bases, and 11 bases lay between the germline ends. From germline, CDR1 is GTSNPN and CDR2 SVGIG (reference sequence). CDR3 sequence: CAWSRDSVNTEAFF. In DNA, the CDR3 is TGTGCCTGGAGCCGGGACTCGGTGAACACTGAAGCTTTCTTT.

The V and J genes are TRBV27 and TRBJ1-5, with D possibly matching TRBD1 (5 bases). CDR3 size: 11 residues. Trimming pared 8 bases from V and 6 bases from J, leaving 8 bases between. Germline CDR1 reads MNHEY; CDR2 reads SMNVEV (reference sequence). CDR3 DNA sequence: TGTGCCAGCGGAGGGGCTCAGCCCCAGCATTTT. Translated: CASGGAQPQHF.

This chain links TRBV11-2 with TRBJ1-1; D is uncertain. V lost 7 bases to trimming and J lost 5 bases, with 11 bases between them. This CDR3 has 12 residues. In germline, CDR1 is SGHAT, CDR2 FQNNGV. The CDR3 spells CASTPSVTEAFF. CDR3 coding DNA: TGTGCCAGCACCCCTTCCGTGACTGAAGCTTTCTTT.